This T cell receptor beta chain was identified during a study of cytomegalovirus exposure and HLA in healthy donors. Overall study results and limits: It was assumed in the presence/absence analyses that sequencing depth was roughly uniform across donors. Analysis was carried out at a later point, and it linked a missense DCLRE1C variant to TCR beta V- and J-gene trimming. As was reported, the classifier diagnosed cytomegalovirus status with high specificity and sensitivity.

With V trimmed by 8 bases and J by 7 bases, 9 bases remained unmatched. The CDR3 covers 14 residues. Germline V CDR1 and CDR2: LNHDA, SQIVND (reference sequence). Both 60 Vbeta primers and 13 Jbeta primers went into the PCR. Libraries were prepared by immunoSEQ multiplex PCR; TCRdb keeps only in-frame clonotypes and omits some of them. Of approximately 150,000 clones in the sample, roughly 80% were seen once. The table lists this clone with a few counts. Its antigen is currently unknown. This chain links TRBV19 with TRBJ2-1; 9 nucleotides line up with TRBD1. Source material: PBMCs. The sequence came from a man aged 25-45 years in good health and CMV-seronegative. The CDR3 DNA sequence: TGTGCCAGTCAAACCCGGGACAGGGTGAATGAGCAGTTCTTC. Translating it yields CASQTRDRVNEQFF.